The TCR beta chain described here comes from a study of T-cell memory formation after mild COVID-19. About this clonotype: Its matching antigen is unknown.

CDR1 and CDR2 from the germline V gene are LGHNT and FRNRAP. J gave up 6 bases and V 4 bases, and 2 bases lay outside the gene matches. The CDR3 is 14 residues long. Findings and caveats of the study: Clones that got smaller from day 15 to 85 had even CD4/CD8, while clones growing later tipped toward CD4+. Mainly in CM and EM were contracting CD4+ clones; CD8+ were in EMRA. Cross-reactive memory seemingly joined, as some responding clones were found in pre-infection memory.

MiXCR, run by TCRdb on the 5' RACE reads, gives a single entry per CDR3 protein. Of some 490,000 distinct CDR3 sequences listed, 15% to 20% are singletons. Sequenced material: PBMCs or a T cell subset sorted from them (not recorded which). The chain carries TRBV12-5 and TRBJ2-2; 10 bases are a match to TRBD2. This TCR was sampled from an adult woman who had mild COVID-19 (a few samples of this study predate the infection). Cell type and time point are not known. The CDR3 sequence is CASGSSGSPGELFF. The CDR3 DNA is TGTGCTAGTGGTTCTAGCGGGAGTCCCGGGGAGCTGTTTTTT.